The 2 T cell receptor beta chains reported below all come from one sample, sequenced in a study of beta chain features in type 1 diabetes. The study reverse transcribed the entire isolated RNA, so it sequenced expressed TCRB transcripts. Assay used: immunoSEQ multiplex PCR; TCRdb lists only in-frame clones, some missing. The sample consists of about 330,000 clones, around 10% of them appearing once. Material: naive CD4+ T cells from blood. These receptors came from a woman aged 30 to 39 in good health.

V and J are TRBV7-3 and TRBJ2-1, with D perhaps TRBD2 (6 bases). Per the germline V gene, CDR1 is SGHTA and CDR2 is FQGTGA. The CDR3 contains 15 residues. Trimming took off 5 bases at V and 1 base at J, with 12 bases between the two ends. The CDR3, as DNA: TGTGCCAGCAGCCTCGGGACTCTTTCCTACAATGAGCAGTTCTTC. Translated, it gives CASSLGTLSYNEQFF.

This clone was seen only a few times. The chain links TRBV29-1 to TRBJ2-5; possibly TRBD2 for D (5 bases). Germline CDR1 and CDR2: SQVTM and ANQGSEA. This CDR3 comprises 11 residues. CDR3 sequence reads: CTRTVKETQYF. CDR3 DNA sequence: TGCACGCGGACTGTCAAAGAGACCCAGTACTTC. Full variable domain (outside the CDR3, taken from reference TRBV29-1 and TRBJ2-5): SAVISQKPSRDICQRGTSLTIQCQVDSQVTMMFWYRQQPGQSLTLIATANQGSEATYESGFVIDKFPISRPNLTFSTLTVSNMSPEDSSIYLCTRTVKETQYFGPGTRLLVL.